This T cell receptor beta chain was found in a study of PD-L1 blockade in urothelial cancer. The CDR3 sequence is 17 residues long. V shed 0 bases and J 5 bases; nucleotides not matched to a gene: 8. In germline, CDR1 is SGHRS, CDR2 YFSETQ. The sample's time point: pretreatment peripheral blood. Each patient contributed between 1 and 8 total time points of blood mononuclear cells, pretreatment and during treatment. Libraries were prepared by immunoSEQ multiplex PCR; TCRdb keeps only in-frame clonotypes and omits some of them. The sample carries tens of thousands of clones, around 92% recorded once. The receptor was isolated from a woman older than 75 with urothelial cancer. This chain connects TRBV5-1 to TRBJ2-1, with 10 bases identical to TRBD2. Sequencing was performed on PBMCs, taken around atezolizumab (anti-PD-L1) treatment. The CDR3: CASSLGGGTSAHNEQFF. The CDR3 DNA sequence: TGCGCCAGCAGCTTGGGAGGAGGGACTAGCGCCCACAATGAGCAGTTCTTC.